This TCR beta chain comes out of a study of T cells of healthy individuals (dated by TCRdb to the late 2010s). In this sample, this clonotype turned up a few times. What antigen it recognizes has not been identified. Its ends do not fully match the called genes, so a read error is possible. Libraries came from 5' RACE. The run used an Illumina MiSeq. The public reads were reprocessed in TCRdb via fastp at Q25 and MiXCR, keeping in-frame beta chains. Each record represents a unique CDR3 protein, reported with the most common genes and DNA among its rows. The sample table holds 100,000 or so distinct CDR3 sequences, of which approximately 15% were seen once. The top ten clonotypes cover 6% to 8% of the sample. This TCR came from a human donor in good health.

The nucleotide sequence reads as follows: TGTGCCAGCTGTGAGGGCCAAGAGACCCAGTACTTC. This gives the protein CASCEGQETQYF. The chain is encoded by TRBV2 joined to TRBJ2-5; TRBD2 is a possible D gene, resting on 5 matching bases. Counted from cysteine to phenylalanine, this CDR3 has 12 amino acids. Only the CDR3 part of the read is kept: 36 bases, read in frame from the first base. Based on the germline V gene, the CDR1 and CDR2 sequences are SNHLY and FYNNEI.